The 5 T cell receptor beta chains below all came from one sample that was sequenced in a study of vaccination and CD4 T cells after COVID-19. In TCRdb, the PCR reads were re-called with MiXCR into one record per CDR3 protein. The table has about 21,000 distinct CDR3 sequences, about 58% seen once. The sample consisted of CD4+ T cells from blood, taken before SARS-CoV-2 vaccination. These receptors were obtained from a human donor who had recovered from COVID-19.

The V and J genes are TRBV19 and TRBJ2-1; no clear D gene. Germline lookup yields CDR1 LNHDA and CDR2 SQIVND (reference sequence). With 8 bases removed from V and 8 bases from J, the gap between germline ends came to 10 bases. This CDR3 spans 11 amino acids. CDR3 residues: CASQGWDEQFF. In nucleotides, the CDR3 is TGTGCCAGTCAAGGTTGGGATGAGCAGTTCTTC.

The table lists this clonotype with a count of one. The chain recombines TRBV28 with TRBJ1-2; D is ambiguous. V lost 4 bases, J lost 4 bases, and 4 bases lay in between. The CDR3 has 11 amino acids. CDR1 is MDHEN and CDR2 is SYDVKM in the germline V gene. The CDR3 DNA reads as TGTGCCAGCAGTTCTGTCTATGGCTACACCTTC. As protein: CASSSVYGYTF.

This sequence joins TRBV28 and TRBJ1-5; D is undetermined. V was cut by 5 bases and J by 7 bases, with 9 bases left in between. Germline values: CDR1 MDHEN, CDR2 SYDVKM. The CDR3 covers 12 residues. For the CDR3, the DNA is TGTGCCAGCAGTCCTCCTTACCAGCCCCAGCATTTT. Amino acids: CASSPPYQPQHF.

The genes are TRBV27 and TRBJ2-7; 8 bases match TRBD2. Germline assignment: CDR1 MNHEY and CDR2 SMNVEV (reference sequence). CDR3 size: 15 residues. V was pared by 6 bases and J by 3 bases, with 10 bases of the junction left unmatched. Here the CDR3 DNA reads TGTGCCAGCAGCAGAAGCGGGGGAGGGGTCTACGAGCAGTACTTC. Protein product: CASSRSGGGVYEQYF.

This clonotype has a handful of counts. This rearrangement joins TRBV2 to TRBJ1-5; 9 nucleotides match TRBD1. This CDR3 is built from 15 residues. CDR1 is SNHLY, CDR2 FYNNEI, per germline. V shed 6 bases, J shed 4 bases, and the junction held 7 bases outside the gene matches. CDR3 bases: TGTGCCAGCAGAGCCCGGGACAGGGCGAATCAGCCCCAGCATTTT. It yields the protein CASRARDRANQPQHF.